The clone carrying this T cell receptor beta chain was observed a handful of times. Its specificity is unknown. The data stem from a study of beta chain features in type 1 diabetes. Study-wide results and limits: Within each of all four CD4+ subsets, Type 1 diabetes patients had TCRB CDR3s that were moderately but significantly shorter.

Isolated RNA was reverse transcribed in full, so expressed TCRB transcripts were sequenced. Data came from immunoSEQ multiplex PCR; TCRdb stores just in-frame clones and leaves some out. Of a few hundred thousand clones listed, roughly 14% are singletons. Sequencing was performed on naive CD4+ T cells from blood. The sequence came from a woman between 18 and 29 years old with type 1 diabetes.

The CDR3 nucleotides read TGTGCCTGGAGTGTACTTAGAAGCTATGGCTACACCTTC. This translates into CAWSVLRSYGYTF. The chain recombines TRBV30 with TRBJ1-2; D is unresolved. The ends were cut back, 0 bases at V and 4 bases at J, with 9 bases in the middle. CDR1 is GTSNPN and CDR2 is SVGIG in the germline V gene (reference sequence). The CDR3 consists of 13 residues.